This T cell receptor beta chain was retrieved from a study of PD-L1 blockade in urothelial cancer. Study-wide context: Each participant's history included 0 to 3 prior chemotherapy regimens. Treatment start was followed by blood analysis at 3 weeks (second dose) and again at 6 weeks.

Sequenced by immunoSEQ multiplex PCR; TCRdb stores in-frame clones only, minus some. The top ten clones hold around 4.8% of a sample with 70,000 or so clones, roughly 90% of them seen once. Time point in this sample: pretreatment peripheral blood. V was trimmed by 3 bases and J by 7 bases, leaving 12 bases between them. Germline V gene data show CDR1 as MGHRA and CDR2 as YSYEKL. The CDR3 has 13 residues. The chain joins TRBV4-1 to TRBJ1-2; D is ambiguous. The receptor was derived from a man between 70 and 80 years old with urothelial cancer. The starting material was PBMCs, obtained around atezolizumab (anti-PD-L1) treatment. The CDR3 DNA follows: TGCGCCAGCAGCCACGACTACAGCGGTGGCTACACCTTC. Translating it yields CASSHDYSGGYTF.